This TCR beta chain is from a study of beta chain features in type 1 diabetes. cDNA synthesis used the whole RNA isolate, giving expressed TCRB sequences. Measured with immunoSEQ multiplex PCR; TCRdb has only the in-frame clones, and not every one. Of 360,000 or so clones in the sample, roughly a fifth were seen once. Study observations and caveats: Across all four CD4+ subsets, people with type 1 diabetes showed modestly shorter TCRB CDR3s.

This CDR3 is 18 amino acids long. With V trimmed by 2 bases and J by 5 bases, 16 bases remained unmatched. CDR1 is MNHEY, CDR2 SMNVEV, per germline (reference sequence). This clone has just a few counts. Antigen unknown. Sequenced input: naive CD4+ T cells from blood. This clonotype originated in a woman under 30 in good health. V usage is TRBV27 and J usage is TRBJ1-2; 8 positions match TRBD1. The CDR3 here is CASSLKWPTGVFGYGYTF. Written as DNA, the CDR3 is TGTGCCAGCAGTTTAAAGTGGCCGACAGGGGTTTTTGGATATGGCTACACCTTC.